This T cell receptor (beta chain) came from a study of cytomegalovirus exposure and HLA in healthy donors. The CDR3 is 16 amino acids. Germline CDR1 is KGHSY and CDR2 is FQNENV. After removal of 5 bases from V and 4 bases from J, the junction contained 13 bases not matched to a gene. Study-level results: A previous analysis found most TCR beta V segments productive roughly 87% or roughly 30% of the time. Specificity for CMV antigens was confirmed in vitro for a few of the CMV-associated chains. Information on immune exposure was restricted to one variable (CMV serostatus).

The table lists this clone with a few counts. Its antigen is not known. The PCR ran on 60 Vbeta and 13 Jbeta primers. TCRdb's copy holds only in-frame clones and misses some; the assay was immunoSEQ multiplex PCR. The sample has some 190,000 clones; roughly 80% are singletons. Sequences were obtained from PBMCs. The sequence derives from a man between 35 and 55 years old in good health and CMV-seropositive. The V and J genes are TRBV16 and TRBJ1-2; 7 bases map to TRBD1. CDR3 nucleotides: TGTGCCAGCAGCGTCCAGGGACAGAGAAACCTCTATGGCTACACCTTC. This encodes CASSVQGQRNLYGYTF.